The 26 T cell receptor beta chains reported below all come from one sample, sequenced in a study of blood T cell repertoires in COVID-19. Method: immunoSEQ multiplex PCR; TCRdb's copy keeps in-frame clones and lacks some. The profile covers around 36,000 clones, with around 82% appearing a single time and 3% to 4% taken by the ten largest. Sequenced sample: peripheral blood. Source of these receptors: a middle-aged man with acute or convalescent COVID-19.

V gene TRBV12-2 combines with J gene TRBJ2-3; the D call of TRBD2 is as the table states it, not checked on the DNA. TRBV12-2 is deemed a pseudogene. CDR3 length: 18 amino acids. The DNA of the CDR3 is TGTGCAAGTCGCCTTTCTTTTCCGACTAGCCAAAGCACAGATACGCAGTATTTT. This gives the protein CASRLSFPTSQSTDTQYF.

V is TRBV2 and J is TRBJ1-1; D might be TRBD1 (5 bases). This CDR3 has 11 amino acids. The V end lost 4 bases, the J end lost 8 bases, and 8 bases lay between the germline ends. Germline lookup yields CDR1 SNHLY and CDR2 FYNNEI. Here the CDR3 reads CASSGGWEAFF. The CDR3, as DNA: TGTGCCAGCAGTGGGGGCTGGGAAGCTTTCTTT.

This clone was detected only once. The rearrangement uses TRBV5-8 and TRBJ1-4; D possibly corresponds to TRBD1 (6 bases). The CDR3 sequence is 15 residues long. CDR1 and CDR2 from the germline V gene are SGHTS and YDEGEE. Trimming removed 1 base from V and 2 bases from J, with 9 bases in between. DNA for the CDR3: TGTGCCAGCAGCTTGCGGGGGGCGACTAATGAAAAACTGTTTTTT. Its protein product is CASSLRGATNEKLFF.

The chain carries TRBV10-3 and TRBJ1-6, with a tentative D call TRBD1 (6 bases). The CDR3 is 16 residues long. Germline assignment: CDR1 ENHRY and CDR2 SYGVKD. The germline V and J ends were trimmed by 3 bases and 9 bases, with 18 bases remaining between them. This CDR3 is CAISDQGQTGSSPLHF. Here the CDR3 DNA reads TGTGCCATCAGTGATCAGGGGCAAACGGGAAGTTCACCCCTCCACTTT.

V gene TRBV10-3 combines with J gene TRBJ2-1; a possible D gene is TRBD2 (6 bases). V was clipped by 4 bases and J by 8 bases, with 18 bases between them. The CDR3 runs 15 residues. CDR1 and CDR2 (germline): ENHRY, SYGVKD. The CDR3 bases are TGTGCCATCAGTGTCGGCGGGACCCTATTACATGAGCAGTTCTTC. This sequence encodes CAISVGGTLLHEQFF.

The genes are TRBV6-1 and TRBJ1-6, with TRBD1 identical over 9 bases. The germline V gene encodes CDR1 MNHNS and CDR2 SASEGT. The CDR3 extends over 14 amino acids. The junction had 3 bases not matched to a gene; V was cut back by 3 bases and J by 9 bases. The CDR3 is CASSEGTGTSPLHF. The CDR3 DNA reads as TGTGCCAGCAGTGAGGGGACAGGGACTTCACCCCTCCACTTT.

The chain recombines TRBV21-1 with TRBJ1-1; the table's D gene call, TRBD1, was not cross checked with the DNA. TRBV21-1 is classified as a pseudogene. The CDR3 totals 11 residues. The CDR3 bases are TGTGCGGGGGCGGTGAGAACTGAAGCTTTCTTT. It yields the protein CAGAVRTEAFF.

The chain employs TRBV7-8 and TRBJ1-4; weak D call: TRBD1 (5 bases). Germline assignment: CDR1 SGHVS and CDR2 FQNEAQ. This CDR3 spans 15 amino acids. V shed 5 bases and J shed 8 bases, with 18 bases lying between them. The CDR3 region is CASSTPSGLREKLFF. For the CDR3, the DNA is TGTGCCAGCAGCACGCCTTCAGGGCTCAGGGAAAAACTGTTTTTT. The full variable domain, its missing parts supplied by reference TRBV7-8 and TRBJ1-4, is GAGVSQSPRYKVAKRGQDVALRCDPISGHVSLFWYQQALGQGPEFLTYFQNEAQLDKSGLPSDRFFAERPEGSVSTLKIQRTQQEDSAVYLCASSTPSGLREKLFFGSGTQLSVL.

The sample holds one count of this clone. The chain employs TRBV18 and TRBJ1-2; D is unresolved. The CDR3 has 12 amino acids. V shed 3 bases and J shed 6 bases, with 8 bases lying between them. Germline lookup yields CDR1 KGHSH and CDR2 LQKENI. The DNA for the CDR3 is TGTGCCAGCTCACCGGGAGGGAATGGCTACACCTTC. Translation: CASSPGGNGYTF.

V usage is TRBV5-6 and J usage is TRBJ2-3; D remains unclear. The CDR3 length is 14 residues. Germline V gene data show CDR1 as SGHDT and CDR2 as YYEEEE. Trimming shortened V by 3 bases and J by 4 bases, and 12 bases separated the two germline ends. CDR3 residues: CASSWAGSADTQYF. The CDR3 bases are TGTGCCAGCAGCTGGGCAGGTTCCGCAGATACGCAGTATTTT.

The chain links TRBV28 to TRBJ1-5; D gene unclear. CDR3 length: 13 amino acids. Per germline, CDR1 MDHEN and CDR2 SYDVKM. Deletions cut 6 bases from V and 3 bases from J, with 9 bases between. The CDR3 DNA reads TGTGCCAGCAGGAAGGAGAACAATCAGCCCCAGCATTTT. Its translation is CASRKENNQPQHF.

The CDR3 nucleotides are TGTGCCAGCAGCTTCGAGGGTAGTACTGAAGCTTTCTTT. Translation gives CASSFEGSTEAFF. The V and J genes are TRBV7-3 and TRBJ1-1; D is undetermined. V gave up 3 bases and J gave up 5 bases, with 10 bases separating them. CDR1 and CDR2 (germline): SGHTA, FQGTGA. This CDR3 has 13 amino acids.

The rearrangement uses TRBV28 and TRBJ2-7, with D tentatively TRBD2 (6 bases). The CDR3 is made up of 16 amino acids. The germline V gene has CDR1 MDHEN and CDR2 SYDVKM. Trimming shortened V by 7 bases and J by 5 bases, and 24 bases separated the two germline ends. In nucleotides, the CDR3 is TGTGCCAGCAACAAATCGGGTTGGCGGGAATCCCACGAGCAGTACTTC. It yields the protein CASNKSGWRESHEQYF.

This rearrangement joins TRBV7-9 to TRBJ2-5, with 11 bases identical to TRBD1. Germline V CDR1 and CDR2: SEHNR, FQNEAQ (reference sequence). The CDR3 sequence is 14 residues long. V was clipped by 1 base and J by 8 bases; unmatched bases: 3. The chain's CDR3 is CASSLGTGGPTQYF. CDR3 DNA sequence: TGTGCCAGCAGCTTAGGGACAGGGGGCCCCACCCAGTACTTC.

The chain carries TRBV14 and TRBJ2-7, with 7 bases fitting TRBD1. CDR3 length: 14 amino acids. The germline V gene has CDR1 SGHDN and CDR2 FVKESK. J was trimmed by 2 bases and V by 2 bases; bases with no gene match: 3. CDR3 in DNA: TGTGCCAGCAGCCAATTAGACAGGGCCTACGAGCAGTACTTC. This codes for CASSQLDRAYEQYF.

The chain uses TRBV30 and TRBJ1-1; TRBD1 might be the D (5 bases). The CDR3 is 13 amino acids. V lost 4 bases and J 3 bases, leaving 12 bases between the germline ends. Germline V lookup: CDR1 GTSNPN, CDR2 SVGIG (reference sequence). The CDR3 loop is CAWTRGADTEAFF. CDR3 coding DNA: TGTGCCTGGACGCGGGGCGCGGACACTGAAGCTTTCTTT.

The genes are TRBV6-5 and TRBJ1-4; 7 nucleotides agree with TRBD1. V lost 2 bases and J lost 7; bases outside the gene matches: 4. The CDR3 runs to 14 residues. Germline V gene lookup returns CDR1 MNHEY and CDR2 SVGAGI. CDR3 amino acids: CASSYGQGGEKLFF. CDR3 sequence (DNA): TGTGCCAGCAGTTACGGGCAGGGGGGTGAAAAACTGTTTTTT.

The chain has TRBV4-1 and TRBJ2-1; 10 bases fit TRBD2. The germline CDR1 and CDR2 sequences are MGHRA and YSYEKL. The CDR3 is 15 residues long. Germline trimming cut 6 bases from V and 2 bases from J; bases unmatched to any gene: 4. The CDR3 nucleotides read TGCGCCAGCAGGCTTAGCGGGGGGACCTACAATGAGCAGTTCTTC. Residues: CASRLSGGTYNEQFF.

The chain recombines TRBV5-1 with TRBJ1-1, with D hard to call. Germline V CDR1 and CDR2: SGHRS, YFSETQ. The CDR3 is 17 residues long. The ends were cut back, 0 bases at V and 4 bases at J, with 19 bases in the middle. CDR3 region: CASSLVFRLGEGTEAFF. The CDR3 DNA reads as TGCGCCAGCAGCTTGGTTTTCAGACTAGGAGAGGGCACTGAAGCTTTCTTT. The variable domain in full, with the rest retrieved from reference TRBV5-1 and TRBJ1-1, is KAGVTQTPRYLIKTRGQQVTLSCSPISGHRSVSWYQQTPGQGLQFLFEYFSETQRNKGNFPGRFSGRQFSNSRSEMNVSTLELGDSALYLCASSLVFRLGEGTEAFFGQGTRLTVV.

DNA for the CDR3: TGTGCCAGCAGTTCAGGGACTAGCGGAAGCAATGAGCAGTTCTTC. It is translated as CASSSGTSGSNEQFF. The rearrangement links TRBV28 to TRBJ2-1; 11 bases are shared with TRBD2. There are 15 residues in the CDR3. V lost 4 bases and J lost 6; bases outside the gene matches: 5. The germline gives CDR1 MDHEN, CDR2 SYDVKM.

This clone has a handful of counts. This sequence joins TRBV7-3 and TRBJ2-1; possibly TRBD2 for D (6 bases). V was pared by 2 bases and J by 0 bases, with 8 bases between. The CDR3 runs 15 residues. Germline lookup yields CDR1 SGHTA and CDR2 FQGTGA. Here the CDR3 DNA reads TGTGCCAGCAGCTTAGCGGGAAGCTCCTACAATGAGCAGTTCTTC. It specifies CASSLAGSSYNEQFF.

The CDR3 protein is CAWSFGTGKSPLHF. The CDR3 nucleotides read TGTGCCTGGAGTTTCGGGACAGGAAAATCACCCCTCCACTTT. The V gene is TRBV30, the J gene TRBJ1-6; the match to TRBD1 covers 8 bases. The V segment lost 2 bases and the J segment 10 bases; nucleotides outside the gene matches: 7. The length of the CDR3 is 14 residues. CDR1 and CDR2 from the germline V gene are GTSNPN and SVGIG (reference sequence).

This clone was detected a few times. The J gene is TRBJ1-1, the V gene TRBV4-1, with D unclear. CDR3 length: 14 amino acids. The germline gives CDR1 MGHRA, CDR2 YSYEKL. Trimming cost V 4 bases and J 4 bases, with 13 bases left between them. CDR3 DNA sequence: TGCGCCAGCAGCCTGTCCGCAGGTGCCACTGAAGCTTTCTTT. Its protein product is CASSLSAGATEAFF.

The rearrangement uses TRBV5-1 and TRBJ1-1; 9 bases agree with TRBD1. Looked up from germline, CDR1 is SGHRS and CDR2 is YFSETQ. The CDR3 is made up of 14 amino acids. The trim removed 3 bases at V and 1 base at J, leaving 1 base unmatched. The CDR3 reads CASSYRGRNTEAFF. Written as DNA, the CDR3 is TGCGCCAGCAGCTACAGGGGGCGGAACACTGAAGCTTTCTTT.

J is TRBJ2-7 and V is TRBV28; no clear D gene. V was clipped by 6 bases and J by 2 bases, with 11 bases between them. This CDR3 has 13 residues. Germline CDR1 MDHEN, CDR2 SYDVKM. CDR3 residues: CASSPQAAYEQYF. CDR3 in DNA: TGTGCCAGCAGCCCCCAGGCCGCCTACGAGCAGTACTTC.

The chain carries TRBV27 and TRBJ2-5; D is possibly TRBD1 (6 bases). CDR3 length: 14 residues. Trimming removed 4 bases at V and 0 bases at J, with 9 bases between. Germline CDR1 and CDR2: MNHEY and SMNVEV (reference sequence). The CDR3 DNA sequence: TGTGCCAGCAGTTCGACAGGATACCAAGAGACCCAGTACTTC. The encoded protein is CASSSTGYQETQYF.